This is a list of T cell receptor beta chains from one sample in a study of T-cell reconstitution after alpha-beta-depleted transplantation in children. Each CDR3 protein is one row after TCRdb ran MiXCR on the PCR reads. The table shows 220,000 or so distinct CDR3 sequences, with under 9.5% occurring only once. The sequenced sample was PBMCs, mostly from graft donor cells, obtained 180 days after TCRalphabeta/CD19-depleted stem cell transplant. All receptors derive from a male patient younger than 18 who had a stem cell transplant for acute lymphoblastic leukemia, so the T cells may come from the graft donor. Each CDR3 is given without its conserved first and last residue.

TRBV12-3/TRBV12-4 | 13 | ASSFAGLVNTEAF
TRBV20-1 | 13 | SARKGLAFTGELF
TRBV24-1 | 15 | ATSDRGLAGPTDTQY
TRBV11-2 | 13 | ASSTVRDRSYEQY
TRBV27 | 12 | ASSWGLAPAEQF
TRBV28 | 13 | ATTLAGGVHYEQY
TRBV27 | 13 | ASSSGTGGPNEQF
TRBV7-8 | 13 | ASSSTSGITDTQY
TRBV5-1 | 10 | ASRRVGTEAF
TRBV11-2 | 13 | ASSLGFGGGEKLF
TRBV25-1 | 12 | ASSEYPVGGEAF
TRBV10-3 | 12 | AISSGQGIQPQH
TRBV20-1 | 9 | SARDRTGWN
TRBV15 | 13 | ATSIRGLAGETQY
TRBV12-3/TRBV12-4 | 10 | ASSLITGPLG
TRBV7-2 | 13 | ASSLGRDSNQPQH
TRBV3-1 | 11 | ASSHLGVNEQF
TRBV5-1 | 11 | ASSLVGDKGQF
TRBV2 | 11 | ASARDTLDEQF
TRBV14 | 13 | ASSPILLVYNEQF
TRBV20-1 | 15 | CARQRSIAGGQETQY
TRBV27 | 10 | ASSFLGGEAF
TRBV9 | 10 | ASSVRTGELF
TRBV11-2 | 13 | ASSSRPLGTGELF
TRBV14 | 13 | ASSATGAPSYEQY
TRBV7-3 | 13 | ASSLKGGPGQPQH
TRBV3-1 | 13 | ASSQSGTSAGELF
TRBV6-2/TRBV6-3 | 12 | ATRQELLTTEAF
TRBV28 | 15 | ASSLPGLDSGANVLT
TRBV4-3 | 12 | ASSQTGNTGELF
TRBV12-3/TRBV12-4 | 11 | ASSLRGDTEAF
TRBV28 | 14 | ASSPVQGSYNSPLH
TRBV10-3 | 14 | AISESTGARNTEAF
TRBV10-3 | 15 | AISESASGTGSRGYT
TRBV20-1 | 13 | SARDHGGSADTQY
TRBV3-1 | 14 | ASSQKAGLGNQPQH
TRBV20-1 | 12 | SASLPGQSNIQY
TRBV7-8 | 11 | ASSPSLSPEQF
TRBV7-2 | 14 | ASSLGATIHTGELF
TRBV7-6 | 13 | ASSYNLRMNTEAF
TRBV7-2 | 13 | ASSLLDGSDYGYT
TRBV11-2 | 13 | ASSLGLAEQETQY
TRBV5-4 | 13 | ASSHGQSTNEKLF
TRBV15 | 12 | ATSTGVTDNEQF
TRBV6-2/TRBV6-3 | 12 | ASSYSLPTDTQY
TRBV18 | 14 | ASSPPRLAGGNEQF
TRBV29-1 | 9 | SVVGPYEQY
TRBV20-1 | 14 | SARELGGTANEKLF
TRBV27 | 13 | ASSRLALGWETQY
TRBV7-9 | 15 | ASSLRTSGRNTGELF
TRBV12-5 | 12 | ASGPATGAGGYT
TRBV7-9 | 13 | ASSPDRGGGQPQH
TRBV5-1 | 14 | ASSWGTGGRNTEAF
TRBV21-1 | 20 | ASSNQGHPGLAGAWFYNEQF